These 9 T cell receptor beta chains share one sample of origin, sequenced in a study of T cell responses to AZD1222 COVID-19 vaccine. Sequenced by immunoSEQ multiplex PCR; TCRdb stores in-frame clones only, minus some. The sample records about 120,000 clones, about nine tenths being singletons. The sample here was peripheral blood, taken 28 days after the second AZD1222 dose. These receptors were taken from an adult who received the AZD1222 COVID-19 vaccine.

There are a few counts of this clone. V gene TRBV7-6 combines with J gene TRBJ1-6; 11 bases agree with TRBD1. The V gene end was trimmed by 5 bases and the J gene end by 9 bases; junction bases not matched to a gene: 6. The CDR3 is 15 residues long. In germline, CDR1 is SGHVS, CDR2 FNYEAQ. The CDR3 region is CASSPGQGVISPLHF. CDR3 DNA sequence: TGTGCCAGCAGCCCGGGACAGGGGGTAATTTCACCCCTCCACTTT.

The gene calls are TRBV3-1 (or the pseudogene TRBV3-2) and TRBJ2-3; TRBD1 aligns across 9 bases. V lost 4 bases and J lost 4; bases outside the gene matches: 12. Germline loops: CDR1 LGHDT, CDR2 YNNKEL (reference sequence). This CDR3 spans 17 amino acids. CDR3 sequence reads: CASSPLVTGGSADTQYF. CDR3 in DNA: TGTGCCAGCAGCCCGTTAGTAACAGGGGGCAGCGCAGATACGCAGTATTTT.

V is TRBV20-1 and J is TRBJ2-6; a possible D gene is TRBD2 (5 bases). Germline V lookup: CDR1 DFQATT, CDR2 SNEGSKA (reference sequence). The CDR3 is 14 residues long. Trimming took off 3 bases at V and 2 bases at J, with 8 bases between the two ends. The CDR3 here is CSASKRAGANVLTF. The CDR3 DNA is TGCAGTGCTAGTAAGAGGGCTGGGGCCAACGTCCTGACTTTC.

V usage is TRBV13 and J usage is TRBJ2-3; 10 bases align to TRBD1. The V segment lost 5 bases and the J segment 5 bases; nucleotides outside the gene matches: 7. CDR3 length equals 15 residues. Per germline, CDR1 PRHDT and CDR2 FYEKMQ (reference sequence). CDR3 bases: TGTGCCAGCAGCACCGCCGGGACAGGGGTAGATACGCAGTATTTT. It codes for CASSTAGTGVDTQYF.

Note on this clone: This CDR3 is also generated by other DNA sequences in the sample. This chain links TRBV6-5 with TRBJ1-4; D not resolved. V was trimmed by 2 bases and J by 7 bases, leaving 11 bases between them. Germline CDR1 and CDR2: MNHEY and SVGAGI. This CDR3 comprises 14 residues. The CDR3 bases are TGTGCCAGCAGTTACAGGGCCGGAGGTGAAAAACTGTTTTTT. This sequence encodes CASSYRAGGEKLFF.

Of note for this clone: Different DNA sequences within this sample yield the same CDR3. This chain joins TRBV2 and TRBJ1-5; D remains ambiguous. The V and J ends lost 6 bases and 0 bases respectively, with 3 bases between them. In germline, CDR1 is SNHLY, CDR2 FYNNEI. The CDR3 spans 12 residues. The CDR3 spells CASSDSNQPQHF. The CDR3 DNA sequence: TGTGCCAGCAGCGATAGCAATCAGCCCCAGCATTTT.

This clone was found once. V is TRBV4-3 and J is TRBJ1-2, with D unresolved. Per the germline V gene, CDR1 is LGHNA and CDR2 is YSLEER. Trimming removed 0 bases from V and 2 bases from J, with 7 bases in between. The CDR3 totals 14 residues. The CDR3 DNA reads as TGCGCCAGCAGCCAAGACAGGAGAAACTATGGCTACACCTTC. As protein: CASSQDRRNYGYTF.

This sequence joins TRBV3-1 (or the pseudogene TRBV3-2) and TRBJ1-1; TRBD1 matches at 7 bases. Germline trimming cut 4 bases from V and 1 base from J; bases unmatched to any gene: 6. CDR1 is LGHDT and CDR2 is YNNKEL in the germline V gene (reference sequence). This CDR3 contains 15 residues. CDR3 nucleotides: TGTGCCAGCAGCCTGCGGGGACAGAGGAACACTGAAGCTTTCTTT. This translates into CASSLRGQRNTEAFF.

This chain joins TRBV18 and TRBJ2-2; no firm D call. This CDR3 spans 14 amino acids. Germline V CDR1 and CDR2: KGHSH, LQKENI. The V end lost 2 bases, the J end lost 4 bases, and 8 bases lay between the germline ends. CDR3 protein: CASSPTVTTGELFF. The CDR3, as DNA: TGTGCCAGCTCACCAACGGTAACCACCGGGGAGCTGTTTTTT.